Below, 26 T cell receptor beta chains from the same sample are listed, as sequenced in a study of blood T cell repertoires in COVID-19. The assay was immunoSEQ multiplex PCR, and TCRdb's table has in-frame clones only and misses some. The sample yields about 260,000 clones, 75% to 90% seen once. The specimen sequenced was peripheral blood. The receptors originated from a woman aged 35 to 49 who had recovered from COVID-19.

The CDR3, as DNA: TGTGCCTGGAGTGTAACGGGGGATACGCAGTATTTT. Translated, it gives CAWSVTGDTQYF. This sequence joins TRBV30 and TRBJ2-3; possibly TRBD2 for D (5 bases). CDR1 is GTSNPN and CDR2 is SVGIG in the germline V gene (reference sequence). V lost 0 bases and J lost 6, with 7 bases in between. The length of the CDR3 is 12 residues. The full variable domain, with the rest looked up from reference TRBV30 and TRBJ2-3, is SQTIHQWPATLVQPVGSPLSLECTVEGTSNPNLYWYRQAAGRGLQLLFYSVGIGQISSEVPQNLSASRPQDRQFILSSKKLLLSDSGFYLCAWSVTGDTQYFGPGTRLTVL.

The rearrangement links TRBV9 to TRBJ1-1; 9 nucleotides match TRBD1. Germline-derived CDR1 and CDR2 are SGDLS and YYNGEE. This CDR3 has 14 residues. The junction had 4 bases not matched to a gene; V was cut back by 4 bases and J by 3 bases. The CDR3 region has the DNA TGTGCCAGCAGCCCACGGGACAGGGACACTGAAGCTTTCTTT. Translated: CASSPRDRDTEAFF. The full variable domain, completed using reference TRBV9 and TRBJ1-1, is DSGVTQTPKHLITATGQRVTLRCSPRSGDLSVYWYQQSLDQGLQFLIQYYNGEERAKGNILERFSAQQFPDLHSELNLSSLELGDSALYFCASSPRDRDTEAFFGQGTRLTVV.

The rearrangement uses TRBV6-5 and TRBJ2-2, with D possibly being TRBD1 (6 bases). From germline, CDR1 is MNHEY and CDR2 SVGAGI. CDR3 length: 15 amino acids. Deletions cut 5 bases from V and 7 bases from J, with 17 bases between. The CDR3 sequence is CASSRISQGIGELFF. In DNA form, the CDR3 reads TGTGCCAGCAGTAGAATATCCCAGGGGATCGGGGAGCTGTTTTTT.

The gene calls are TRBV4-1 and TRBJ1-2, with D perhaps TRBD1 (5 bases). V lost 3 bases and J 3 bases, leaving 17 bases between the germline ends. This CDR3 contains 16 residues. The germline CDR1 and CDR2 sequences are MGHRA and YSYEKL. The CDR3, as DNA: TGCGCCAGCAGCCACATACTGCGGGGCAGCCACTATGGCTACACCTTC. It specifies CASSHILRGSHYGYTF.

The chain carries TRBV19 and TRBJ2-7, with 8 bases aligning to TRBD1. Losses at the gene ends were 6 bases for V and 6 bases for J; bases not matched to a gene: 7. The CDR3 length is 13 residues. Germline lookup yields CDR1 LNHDA and CDR2 SQIVND (reference sequence). The CDR3 sequence is CASSFRQGSEQYF. The CDR3 DNA reads as TGTGCCAGTAGCTTTAGACAGGGGAGCGAGCAGTACTTC. Together with reference TRBV19 and TRBJ2-7, the CDR3 gives the full variable domain: DGGITQSPKYLFRKEGQNVTLSCEQNLNHDAMYWYRQDPGQGLRLIYYSQIVNDFQKGDIAEGYSVSREKKESFPLTVTSAQKNPTAFYLCASSFRQGSEQYFGPGTRLTVT.

This chain links TRBV6-2 or TRBV6-3 with TRBJ2-1, with D maybe TRBD1 (5 bases). Germline lookup yields CDR1 MNHEY and CDR2 SVGEGT. V was pared by 5 bases and J by 1 base, with 12 bases between. The CDR3 totals 15 residues. CDR3 in amino acids: CASSRYKGSYNEQFF. CDR3 bases: TGTGCCAGCAGTCGATACAAGGGGTCCTACAATGAGCAGTTCTTC.

This clone occurred a few times. The rearrangement links TRBV12-3 or TRBV12-4 to TRBJ1-2; D gene uncertain. The ends were cut back, 7 bases at V and 5 bases at J, with 11 bases in the middle. The CDR3 is 12 amino acids. The CDR3 reads CASTGDGYGYTF. The CDR3 DNA reads as TGTGCCAGCACCGGAGACGGTTATGGCTACACCTTC.

V usage is TRBV19 and J usage is TRBJ1-2; the D is unclear. This CDR3 spans 13 amino acids. The V and J ends lost 10 bases and 0 bases respectively, with 12 bases between them. The germline V gene has CDR1 LNHDA and CDR2 SQIVND (reference sequence). The CDR3 DNA reads TGTGCCACCGCGGGCCCTGCTAACTATGGCTACACCTTC. It encodes CATAGPANYGYTF.

The chain is built from TRBV7-2 and TRBJ2-5; TRBD1 aligns across 7 bases. The ends lost 5 bases at V and 7 bases at J; junction bases unmatched: 7. Germline lookup yields CDR1 SGHTA and CDR2 FQGNSA. The CDR3 is made up of 13 amino acids. CDR3 DNA: TGTGCCAGCAGCACCCGGGACAGCCGGACCCAGTACTTC. Encoded protein: CASSTRDSRTQYF. The full variable domain, its missing parts supplied by reference TRBV7-2 and TRBJ2-5, is GAGVSQSPSNKVTEKGKDVELRCDPISGHTALYWYRQSLGQGLEFLIYFQGNSAPDKSGLPSDRFSAERTGGSVSTLTIQRTQQEDSAVYLCASSTRDSRTQYFGPGTRLLVL.

The chain joins TRBV27 to TRBJ2-7; 10 nucleotides align to TRBD1. The ends lost 5 bases at V and 1 base at J; junction bases unmatched: 8. The germline gives CDR1 MNHEY, CDR2 SMNVEV (reference sequence). CDR3 length equals 16 residues. The CDR3 sequence is CASSQVRDRGSYEQYF. CDR3 coding DNA: TGTGCCAGCAGTCAAGTCCGGGACAGGGGATCCTACGAGCAGTACTTC.

This sequence joins TRBV19 and TRBJ1-6, with D unclear. Trimming cost V 3 bases and J 3 bases, with 9 bases left between them. The CDR3 is 15 amino acids. Germline V CDR1 and CDR2: LNHDA, SQIVND (reference sequence). The CDR3 here is CASSIRGVYNSPLHF. CDR3 DNA: TGTGCCAGTAGTATTCGAGGAGTCTATAATTCACCCCTCCACTTT.

This clone was picked up a small number of times. The chain couples TRBV4-1 to TRBJ2-1; 8 bases are a match to TRBD1. Germline CDR1 and CDR2: MGHRA and YSYEKL. V was pared by 5 bases and J by 2 bases, with 5 bases of the junction left unmatched. The CDR3 runs 15 residues. The CDR3 coding sequence is TGCGCCAGCAGCTACGCAGGGGGCACCTACAATGAGCAGTTCTTC. This gives the protein CASSYAGGTYNEQFF.

The rearrangement uses TRBV2 and TRBJ2-1; D is possibly TRBD1 (5 bases). The CDR3 covers 14 residues. V lost 6 bases and J lost 4, with 13 bases in between. The germline CDR1 and CDR2 sequences are SNHLY and FYNNEI. The CDR3 coding sequence is TGTGCCAGCAGGGACACTCGGACGTACAATGAGCAGTTCTTC. Protein: CASRDTRTYNEQFF.

The chain couples TRBV18 to TRBJ2-5; 10 bases match TRBD1. The CDR3 is 15 amino acids. Germline CDR1 is KGHSH and CDR2 is LQKENI. Trimming took 8 bases from V and 5 from J; bases not matched to a gene: 11. The CDR3 here is CASTTAGQGWETQYF. CDR3 nucleotides: TGTGCCAGCACCACGGCGGGACAGGGGTGGGAGACCCAGTACTTC.

V and J are TRBV6-6 and TRBJ2-4, with a weak D call TRBD2 (5 bases). The CDR3 length is 15 residues. Germline loops: CDR1 MNHNY, CDR2 SVGAGI (reference sequence). Trimming pared 2 bases from V and 6 bases from J, leaving 14 bases between. CDR3 protein: CASSYRYEGGNIQYF. CDR3 sequence (DNA): TGTGCCAGCAGTTACAGATATGAAGGAGGAAACATTCAGTACTTC.

V gene TRBV5-1 combines with J gene TRBJ1-3, with TRBD1 matching 9 bases. CDR1 and CDR2 (germline): SGHRS, YFSETQ. This CDR3 contains 16 residues. J lost 3 bases, V lost 0 bases, and 4 bases had no gene match. The CDR3 DNA follows: TGCGCCAGCAGCTTGGTGGGACAGGGTTATGGAAACACCATATATTTT. This sequence encodes CASSLVGQGYGNTIYF.

The chain has TRBV12-5 and TRBJ1-2; 7 positions agree with TRBD1. J gave up 5 bases and V 6 bases, and 6 bases lay outside the gene matches. CDR1 is LGHNT and CDR2 is FRNRAP in the germline V gene. The CDR3 loop spans 13 amino acids. As DNA, the CDR3 is TGTGCTAGTGGATGGGGGACAGCATATGGCTACACCTTC. Translated, it gives CASGWGTAYGYTF.

The chain carries TRBV10-1 and TRBJ1-5; D call uncertain. This CDR3 has 13 residues. V gave up 0 bases and J gave up 5 bases, with 5 bases separating them. The germline V gene has CDR1 WNHNN and CDR2 SYGVQD (reference sequence). The CDR3 loop reads CASSESRYQPQHF. CDR3 in DNA: TGCGCCAGCAGTGAGTCGAGGTATCAGCCCCAGCATTTT.

The chain links TRBV25-1 to TRBJ1-1; no clear D gene. CDR1 and CDR2 from the germline V gene are MGHDK and SYGVNS. Trimming shortened V by 6 bases and J by 8 bases, and 22 bases separated the two germline ends. The length of the CDR3 is 15 residues. The CDR3 sequence: CASRGGIRIDMEAFF. The DNA of the CDR3 is TGTGCCAGCAGAGGAGGGATAAGAATAGATATGGAAGCTTTCTTT.

This chain joins TRBV5-1 and TRBJ1-1, with 9 bases that match TRBD1. Per the germline V gene, CDR1 is SGHRS and CDR2 is YFSETQ. Germline trimming cut 4 bases from V and 1 base from J; bases unmatched to any gene: 2. The CDR3 runs to 14 residues. The CDR3 protein is CASSPGQGNTEAFF. CDR3 DNA sequence: TGCGCCAGCAGCCCGGGACAGGGGAACACTGAAGCTTTCTTT.

The chain carries TRBV5-8 and TRBJ2-7; D remains ambiguous. The CDR3 length is 15 residues. The germline V and J ends were trimmed by 2 bases and 3 bases, with 15 bases remaining between them. Germline V lookup: CDR1 SGHTS, CDR2 YDEGEE. CDR3 DNA sequence: TGTGCCAGCAGCTTTCCCCTACCCTCATTCTACGAGCAGTACTTC. Translation: CASSFPLPSFYEQYF.

V is TRBV28 and J is TRBJ1-2; D unclear. The CDR3 sequence is 14 residues long. V dropped 7 bases and J dropped 4 bases, with 16 bases sitting between them. CDR1 is MDHEN, CDR2 SYDVKM, per germline. The CDR3 sequence: CASNLPGVGYGYTF. CDR3 DNA sequence: TGTGCCAGCAACCTACCCGGGGTTGGCTATGGCTACACCTTC.

The chain is built from TRBV6-6 and TRBJ1-1; D possibly corresponds to TRBD1 (6 bases). Per the germline V gene, CDR1 is MNHNY and CDR2 is SVGAGI (reference sequence). The CDR3 sequence is 13 residues long. Trimming pared 7 bases from V and 1 base from J, leaving 10 bases between. CDR3 DNA sequence: TGTGCCAGCAATGAACAGGGGAACACTGAAGCTTTCTTT. Translated, it gives CASNEQGNTEAFF.

The chain has TRBV5-6 and TRBJ1-5; weak D call: TRBD1 (6 bases). The CDR3 consists of 15 residues. Germline V gives CDR1 SGHDT, CDR2 YYEEEE. V was trimmed by 4 bases and J by 5 bases, leaving 16 bases between them. The CDR3 sequence is CASSASDRSYQPQHF. CDR3 DNA: TGTGCCAGCAGCGCTTCGGACAGAAGCTATCAGCCCCAGCATTTT.

This clone appeared once. The CDR3 bases are TGTGCCAGCAGCCCCTGGGGGGGCCACCAAGAGACCCAGTACTTC. Its protein product is CASSPWGGHQETQYF. The chain employs TRBV6-5 and TRBJ2-5; D possibly corresponds to TRBD2 (7 bases). The germline V gene has CDR1 MNHEY and CDR2 SVGAGI. V was shortened by 6 bases and J by 0 bases, with 14 bases between the two germline ends. CDR3 length equals 15 residues.

A few counts support this clone. The V and J genes are TRBV6-5 and TRBJ2-2; D is possibly TRBD2 (6 bases). Trimming removed 7 bases at V and 3 bases at J, with 15 bases between. The CDR3 totals 15 residues. Germline V CDR1 and CDR2: MNHEY, SVGAGI. The DNA of the CDR3 is TGTGCCAGCACCCGGACTATTCACCACACCGGGGAGCTGTTTTTT. This gives the protein CASTRTIHHTGELFF.